These T cell receptor beta chains were read from a single sample in a study of patients and donors after allogeneic stem cell transplantation. TCRdb re-called the RT-PCR reads through MiXCR, storing one row per CDR3 protein. Of about 960,000 distinct CDR3 sequences listed, about a sixth were seen once; the top ten hold 5% to 6.5%. The sequenced sample was blood, either unsorted or a sorted T cell fraction (not recorded which). The source of these receptors is a human donor who was either an allogeneic HSCT recipient or a stem cell or donor lymphocyte infusion donor (not recorded which). It is not recorded whose cells these are; they may come from a transplant donor. Each CDR3 is given with its conserved first and last residue. Each record gives: J gene, V gene, CDR3 length, clone size, D gene, CDR3 protein, CDR3 DNA. D genes are given only for firm matches. Rows give clone size only sometimes, using once, few, many, or a class for an expanded clone.

j_gene: TRBJ2-7
v_gene: TRBV11-2
len: 17
abundance: few
d_gene: .
CDR3aa: CASSLAAGASTSYEQYF
CDR3nt: TGTGCCAGCAGCTTAGCGGCCGGTGCTAGCACCTCCTACGAGCAGTACTTC

j_gene: TRBJ2-1
v_gene: TRBV7-3
len: 13
abundance: .
d_gene: .
CDR3aa: CASSWDPRLGQFF
CDR3nt: TGTGCCAGCAGCTGGGACCCTAGGCTGGGGCAGTTCTTC

j_gene: TRBJ2-3
v_gene: TRBV27
len: 16
abundance: .
d_gene: .
CDR3aa: CASSLYRGAIADTEYF
CDR3nt: TGTGCCAGCAGTTTGTATCGGGGGGCTATCGCAGATACGGAGTATTTT

j_gene: TRBJ1-6
v_gene: TRBV25-1
len: 15
abundance: .
d_gene: TRBD1
CDR3aa: CASSALDRDHSPLHF
CDR3nt: TGTGCCAGCAGTGCCCTGGACAGGGATCATTCACCCCTCCACTTT

j_gene: TRBJ1-2
v_gene: TRBV25-1
len: 19
abundance: few
d_gene: .
CDR3aa: CASSESGAVESLNNNGYTF
CDR3nt: TGTGCCAGCAGTGAATCAGGAGCCGTGGAATCTCTTAACAATAATGGCTACACCTTC

j_gene: TRBJ2-7
v_gene: TRBV5-1
len: 16
abundance: .
d_gene: TRBD2
CDR3aa: CASSLDRRLADYEQYF
CDR3nt: TGCGCCAGCAGCTTGGACCGTAGACTAGCTGACTACGAGCAGTACTTC

j_gene: TRBJ1-1
v_gene: TRBV5-1
len: 14
abundance: few
d_gene: .
CDR3aa: CASSATGPNNPIFF
CDR3nt: TGCGCCAGCAGCGCTACGGGACCCAATAACCCCATCTTTTTT

j_gene: TRBJ1-3
v_gene: TRBV6-1
len: 19
abundance: .
d_gene: TRBD1
CDR3aa: CASSEAIFRTGKAVNTIYF
CDR3nt: TGTGCCAGCAGTGAAGCGATTTTCCGGACAGGGAAGGCTGTTAACACCATATATTTT

j_gene: TRBJ1-1
v_gene: TRBV20-1
len: 14
abundance: .
d_gene: .
CDR3aa: CSARVGGLNTEAFF
CDR3nt: TGCAGTGCTAGAGTCGGAGGATTGAACACTGAAGCTTTCTTT

j_gene: TRBJ2-7
v_gene: TRBV27
len: 14
abundance: .
d_gene: TRBD1
CDR3aa: CASSFRTGASEQYF
CDR3nt: TGTGCCAGCAGTTTCCGGACAGGGGCGAGCGAGCAGTACTTC

j_gene: TRBJ2-1
v_gene: TRBV2
len: 15
abundance: .
d_gene: TRBD2
CDR3aa: CASSEALAGGGEQFF
CDR3nt: TGTGCCAGCAGTGAAGCACTAGCGGGCGGCGGTGAGCAGTTCTTC

j_gene: TRBJ1-1
v_gene: TRBV6-1
len: 15
abundance: .
d_gene: .
CDR3aa: CASSRPSRRAPEAFF
CDR3nt: TGTGCCAGCAGTCGACCCAGCAGGAGGGCCCCTGAAGCTTTCTTT

j_gene: TRBJ2-1
v_gene: TRBV7-6
len: 16
abundance: few
d_gene: TRBD2
CDR3aa: CASSGPGLAAYNEQFF
CDR3nt: TGTGCCAGCAGCGGGCCGGGACTAGCAGCCTACAATGAGCAGTTCTTC

j_gene: TRBJ2-3
v_gene: TRBV12-3/TRBV12-4
len: 16
abundance: .
d_gene: .
CDR3aa: CASSRSDGKRTDTQYF
CDR3nt: TGTGCCAGCAGTCGGTCGGATGGAAAGCGGACAGATACGCAGTATTTT

j_gene: TRBJ1-4
v_gene: TRBV6-2/TRBV6-3
len: 18
abundance: .
d_gene: TRBD1
CDR3aa: CASSYSPGQVSTNEKLFF
CDR3nt: TGTGCCAGCAGTTACTCTCCGGGACAGGTGTCAACTAATGAAAAACTGTTTTTT

j_gene: TRBJ2-4
v_gene: TRBV6-1
len: 14
abundance: few
d_gene: .
CDR3aa: CASRTPRGADIQYF
CDR3nt: TGTGCCAGCAGGACTCCAAGGGGGGCTGACATTCAGTACTTC

j_gene: TRBJ2-7
v_gene: TRBV6-1
len: 15
abundance: .
d_gene: TRBD1
CDR3aa: CASRRSQGASYEQYF
CDR3nt: TGTGCCAGCAGGCGCTCTCAGGGGGCGTCCTACGAGCAGTACTTC

j_gene: TRBJ2-3
v_gene: TRBV20-1
len: 11
abundance: few
d_gene: .
CDR3aa: CSASRADTQYF
CDR3nt: TGCAGTGCTTCACGCGCAGATACGCAGTATTTT

j_gene: TRBJ1-5
v_gene: TRBV12-3/TRBV12-4
len: 14
abundance: few
d_gene: .
CDR3aa: CASSRIDSNQPQHF
CDR3nt: TGTGCCAGCAGTCGGATTGATAGCAATCAGCCCCAGCATTTT

j_gene: TRBJ1-1
v_gene: TRBV21-1
len: 15
abundance: .
d_gene: .
CDR3aa: CATLKRGQRNTEAFF
CDR3nt: TGTGCCACCTTAAAGAGGGGGCAGAGGAACACTGAAGCTTTCTTT

j_gene: TRBJ2-3
v_gene: TRBV15
len: 14
abundance: few
d_gene: .
CDR3aa: CATSRIGSTDTQYF
CDR3nt: TGTGCCACCAGCAGAATTGGGAGCACAGATACGCAGTATTTT

j_gene: TRBJ2-1
v_gene: TRBV5-4
len: 15
abundance: few
d_gene: TRBD1
CDR3aa: CAGLHRDSSYNEQFF
CDR3nt: TGTGCCGGCCTTCACCGGGACAGTAGCTACAATGAGCAGTTCTTC

j_gene: TRBJ2-5
v_gene: TRBV25-1
len: 13
abundance: few
d_gene: .
CDR3aa: CASIGRIQETQYF
CDR3nt: TGTGCCAGCATCGGGCGGATTCAAGAGACCCAGTACTTC

j_gene: TRBJ1-6
v_gene: TRBV11-1
len: 19
abundance: few
d_gene: TRBD1
CDR3aa: CASSLRGQGASSYNSPLHF
CDR3nt: TGTGCCAGCAGCTTAAGGGGACAGGGGGCTAGCTCCTATAATTCACCCCTCCACTTT

j_gene: TRBJ2-1
v_gene: TRBV12-3/TRBV12-4
len: 18
abundance: many
d_gene: TRBD2
CDR3aa: CASSWGTSGRASYNEQFF
CDR3nt: TGTGCCAGCAGTTGGGGGACTAGCGGGAGGGCCTCCTACAATGAGCAGTTCTTC

j_gene: TRBJ2-7
v_gene: TRBV5-1
len: 16
abundance: .
d_gene: TRBD2
CDR3aa: CASSLALAGRSYEQYF
CDR3nt: TGCGCCAGCAGCTTAGCTCTAGCGGGAAGGTCCTACGAGCAGTACTTC

j_gene: TRBJ2-5
v_gene: TRBV20-1
len: 16
abundance: few
d_gene: .
CDR3aa: CSAREWGGGPRETQYF
CDR3nt: TGCAGTGCTAGAGAGTGGGGAGGAGGTCCGAGGGAGACCCAGTACTTC

j_gene: TRBJ2-2
v_gene: TRBV6-5
len: 15
abundance: few
d_gene: .
CDR3aa: CASSYGRSNTGELFF
CDR3nt: TGTGCCAGCAGTTACGGGAGATCGAACACCGGGGAGCTGTTTTTT

j_gene: TRBJ2-7
v_gene: TRBV20-1
len: 14
abundance: .
d_gene: .
CDR3aa: CSATRDRPRNEQYF
CDR3nt: TGCAGTGCTACAAGAGACAGGCCCCGGAACGAGCAGTACTTC